The rows below give T cell receptor beta chains drawn from one sample of a study of OX40 agonist ivuxolimab in advanced cancers. The data were produced by immunoSEQ multiplex PCR, yet TCRdb's version contains in-frame clones alone and is incomplete. The data show under 100,000 clones, approximately 92% seen once. The material was CD4+ or CD8+ T cells sorted from blood, obtained in a trial of the OX40 agonist ivuxolimab. These receptors were taken from an adult with an advanced solid tumor such as melanoma, head and neck, liver or kidney cancer. Both conserved end residues are trimmed from each CDR3.

j_call v_call cdr3_aa
TRBJ2-7 TRBV30 AWGTGSYEQY
TRBJ2-3 TRBV7-3 ASSLRSTSGIDTDTQY
TRBJ2-2 TRBV9 ASSVGGRVGGTGELF
TRBJ1-2 TRBV5-1 ASSLLSTGAAYYGYT
TRBJ1-1 TRBV28 ASYAGNTEAF
TRBJ1-4 TRBV6-6 ASRGTGGFEKLF
TRBJ2-5 TRBV7-6 ASSLSFQETQY
TRBJ1-2 TRBV20-1 SAQRVSGYT
TRBJ2-2 TRBV5-1 ASSPGTGSTNTGELF
TRBJ2-3 TRBV5-6 ASSMASGGTDTQY
TRBJ1-2 TRBV16 ASSPAAGYT
TRBJ1-1 TRBV7-3 ASSLTGGTEAF
TRBJ1-2 TRBV30 AWRITGLPNYGYT
TRBJ2-7 TRBV6-1 ASSEGATNYEQY
TRBJ2-1 TRBV11-3 ASSRQGANEQF
TRBJ2-3 TRBV10-1 ASSEGRATDTQY
TRBJ2-7 TRBV14 ATRPLAEHSYEQY
TRBJ2-3 TRBV11-3 ASSSDSRTDTQY
TRBJ2-5 TRBV7-3 ASSPGLAVQETQY
TRBJ1-2 TRBV7-6 ASSSPGTGTLGGYT
TRBJ2-3 TRBV11-2 ASSLGLGADTQY
TRBJ2-7 TRBV6-5 ASSYSIGDSYEQY
TRBJ2-1 TRBV18 ASSPSAGLSYNEQF
TRBJ1-5 TRBV19 ASRGGINQPQH
TRBJ2-7 TRBV5-1 ASSLDKAYEQY
TRBJ2-7 TRBV14 ASSLITGGAIHEQY
TRBJ2-3 TRBV7-8 ASSSGTGTDTQY
TRBJ1-5 TRBV10-3 AISESQGLSNQPQH
TRBJ1-2 TRBV19 ASSYTQTNYGYT
TRBJ2-1 TRBV19 ASSIFEDLGEQF